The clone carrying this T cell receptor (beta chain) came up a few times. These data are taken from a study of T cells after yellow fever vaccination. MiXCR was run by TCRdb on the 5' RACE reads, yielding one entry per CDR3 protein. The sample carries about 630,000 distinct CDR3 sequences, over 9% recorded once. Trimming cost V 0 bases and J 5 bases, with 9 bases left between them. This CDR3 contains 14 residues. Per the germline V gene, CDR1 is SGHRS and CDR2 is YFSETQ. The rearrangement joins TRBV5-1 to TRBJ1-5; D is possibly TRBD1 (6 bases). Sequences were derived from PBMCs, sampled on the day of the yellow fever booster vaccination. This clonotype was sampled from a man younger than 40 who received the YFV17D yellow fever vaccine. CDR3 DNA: TGCGCCAGCAGCTTGGAGGGGACACATCAGCCCCAGCATTTT. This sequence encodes CASSLEGTHQPQHF.